Each of the 27 T cell receptor beta chains below was sequenced from the same sample in a study of Ad26.COV2.S vaccination and SARS-CoV-2 variants. Here immunoSEQ multiplex PCR was the method, and the copy in TCRdb shows in-frame clones only, minus some. Of 300,000 to 500,000 clones detected, about 85% appear once; the ten largest clones hold more than 3%. Treatment here: 19 received Ad26.COV2.S at low or high dose, single or two shots; 5 received placebo; per-sample allocation not given. Repertoires come from day 63 after the first vaccine or placebo injection. Source: peripheral blood, taken in a trial of Ad26.COV2.S vaccine versus placebo. The receptors were gathered from a person between 18 and 59 years old who received the Ad26.COV2.S COVID-19 vaccine or a placebo.

The chain joins TRBV27 to TRBJ2-7; 8 positions agree with TRBD2. Germline CDR1 MNHEY, CDR2 SMNVEV (reference sequence). The V and J ends lost 0 bases and 6 bases, in that order; junction bases with no gene match: 7. The CDR3 has 15 amino acids. The CDR3 region has the DNA TGTGCCAGCAGTTTATCCTCGGCGGGGGGATTCGAGCAGTACTTC. Its translation is CASSLSSAGGFEQYF.

The chain's CDR3 is CASSSGVMGELFF. CDR3 nucleotides: TGTGCCAGCAGTTCAGGGGTCATGGGGGAGCTGTTTTTT. The rearrangement uses TRBV27 and TRBJ2-2; maybe TRBD1 (6 bases). Trimming left V 4 bases short and J 8 bases short, with 11 bases between. Germline loops: CDR1 MNHEY, CDR2 SMNVEV (reference sequence). The CDR3 consists of 13 residues.

CDR3 region: CASSQFLAGEPTDTQYF. The CDR3 bases are TGTGCCAGCAGCCAATTTTTAGCGGGGGAACCCACAGATACGCAGTATTTT. The chain has TRBV3-1 (or the pseudogene TRBV3-2) and TRBJ2-3, with 9 bases fitting TRBD2. The CDR3 contains 17 residues. Germline CDR1 LGHDT, CDR2 YNNKEL (reference sequence). V gave up 2 bases and J gave up 2 bases; unmatched junction bases: 8.

The J gene is TRBJ1-3, the V gene TRBV29-1; the D is unclear. This CDR3 region has 13 residues. V was clipped by 5 bases and J by 2 bases, with 10 bases between them. Germline V lookup: CDR1 SQVTM, CDR2 ANQGSEA. CDR3 in DNA: TGCAGCGTTAGAGTGCAGGCTGGAAACACCATATATTTT. Protein: CSVRVQAGNTIYF.

V gene TRBV4-1 combines with J gene TRBJ1-2; tentatively, D is TRBD1 (6 bases). Trimming cost V 2 bases and J 8 bases, with 15 bases left between them. This CDR3 is built from 14 residues. Germline CDR1 MGHRA, CDR2 YSYEKL. The CDR3 reads CASSQLGAGGGYTF. CDR3 sequence (DNA): TGCGCCAGCAGCCAACTGGGGGCAGGAGGAGGCTACACCTTC.

The gene calls are TRBV6-2 or TRBV6-3 and TRBJ1-2; D unresolved. Germline V CDR1 and CDR2: MNHEY, SVGEGT. V lost 2 bases to trimming and J lost 5 bases, with 15 bases between them. The CDR3 is 15 residues long. CDR3 protein: CASSYQPGLRYGYTF. The CDR3, as DNA: TGTGCCAGCAGTTACCAACCCGGCCTGAGGTATGGCTACACCTTC.

The chain couples TRBV10-1 to TRBJ2-2; the D is unclear. The germline V and J ends were trimmed by 6 bases and 0 bases, with 8 bases remaining between them. This CDR3 contains 14 residues. Germline V lookup: CDR1 WNHNN, CDR2 SYGVQD (reference sequence). In DNA, the CDR3 is TGCGCCAGCAGAAAGAGCTCGAACACCGGGGAGCTGTTTTTT. Translating it yields CASRKSSNTGELFF.

The genes are TRBV7-9 and TRBJ2-1; 9 nucleotides line up with TRBD1. The length of the CDR3 is 14 residues. The germline CDR1 and CDR2 sequences are SEHNR and FQNEAQ (reference sequence). With V trimmed by 8 bases and J by 4 bases, 6 bases remained unmatched. CDR3 nucleotide sequence: TGTGCCAGCTCGCGGACAGGGGTGTACAATGAGCAGTTCTTC. It codes for CASSRTGVYNEQFF.

The table lists this clone with a few counts. The chain uses TRBV19 and TRBJ2-7; D is uncertain. V dropped 4 bases and J dropped 0 bases, with 10 bases sitting between them. Germline lookup yields CDR1 LNHDA and CDR2 SQIVND (reference sequence). The CDR3 is made up of 14 amino acids. The CDR3 bases are TGTGCCAGTAGTACCTGGACGCACTCCTACGAGCAGTACTTC. This gives the protein CASSTWTHSYEQYF. Combining the CDR3 with reference TRBV19 and TRBJ2-7 gives the whole variable domain DGGITQSPKYLFRKEGQNVTLSCEQNLNHDAMYWYRQDPGQGLRLIYYSQIVNDFQKGDIAEGYSVSREKKESFPLTVTSAQKNPTAFYLCASSTWTHSYEQYFGPGTRLTVT.

The V gene is TRBV5-5, the J gene TRBJ2-5; 10 bases agree with TRBD2. Germline trimming cut 2 bases from V and 4 bases from J; bases unmatched to any gene: 5. This CDR3 is 15 amino acids long. The germline V gene has CDR1 SGHKS and CDR2 YYEKEE (reference sequence). The CDR3 loop reads CASSFSAGGRETQYF. For the CDR3, the DNA is TGTGCCAGCAGCTTTTCAGCGGGGGGGCGAGAGACCCAGTACTTC. Filled out from reference TRBV5-5 and TRBJ2-5, the complete variable domain reads DAGVTQSPTHLIKTRGQQVTLRCSPISGHKSVSWYQQVLGQGPQFIFQYYEKEERGRGNFPDRFSARQFPNYSSELNVNALLLGDSALYLCASSFSAGGRETQYFGPGTRLLVL.

The chain couples TRBV11-2 to TRBJ1-5; D is perhaps TRBD1 (5 bases). Germline V gene data show CDR1 as SGHAT and CDR2 as FQNNGV. The CDR3 totals 13 residues. V lost 1 base and J lost 7, with 8 bases in between. CDR3 in amino acids: CASSLGGVQPQHF. CDR3 sequence (DNA): TGTGCCAGCAGCTTAGGGGGGGTACAGCCCCAGCATTTT.

The chain joins TRBV7-9 to TRBJ1-2; weak D call: TRBD1 (6 bases). The CDR3 spans 14 residues. Germline V gene data show CDR1 as SEHNR and CDR2 as FQNEAQ (reference sequence). The ends were cut back, 0 bases at V and 6 bases at J, with 11 bases in the middle. The chain's CDR3 is CASSLAPGDHGYTF. CDR3 nucleotides: TGTGCCAGCAGCTTAGCCCCAGGGGACCATGGCTACACCTTC. The variable domain in full, with the rest retrieved from reference TRBV7-9 and TRBJ1-2, is DTGVSQNPRHKITKRGQNVTFRCDPISEHNRLYWYRQTLGQGPEFLTYFQNEAQLEKSRLLSDRFSAERPKGSFSTLEIQRTEQGDSAMYLCASSLAPGDHGYTFGSGTRLTVV.

As for this clone: The sample carries other DNA sequences with the same CDR3. This chain connects TRBV10-3 to TRBJ1-1; a weak D match, TRBD1 (5 bases). This CDR3 is built from 12 residues. CDR1 and CDR2 from the germline V gene are ENHRY and SYGVKD. V lost 4 bases to trimming and J lost 5 bases, with 8 bases between them. Written as DNA, the CDR3 is TGTGCCATCAGTGCCGGGGGGACTGAAGCTTTCTTT. Translation gives CAISAGGTEAFF.

This clone appeared a single time. The rearrangement joins TRBV28 to TRBJ1-4; 7 bases match TRBD1. Trimming took 9 bases from V and 7 from J; bases not matched to a gene: 11. Germline assignment: CDR1 MDHEN and CDR2 SYDVKM. CDR3 size: 14 residues. CDR3 sequence reads: CASQGTGAGEKLFF. CDR3 coding DNA: TGTGCCAGTCAAGGAACAGGGGCGGGTGAAAAACTGTTTTTT. Filled out from reference TRBV28 and TRBJ1-4, the complete variable domain reads DVKVTQSSRYLVKRTGEKVFLECVQDMDHENMFWYRQDPGLGLRLIYFSYDVKMKEKGDIPEGYSVSREKKERFSLILESASTNQTSMYLCASQGTGAGEKLFFGSGTQLSVL.

The chain couples TRBV2 to TRBJ2-7; D may be TRBD2 (7 bases). The CDR3 runs to 14 residues. Germline CDR1 is SNHLY and CDR2 is FYNNEI. V was pared by 8 bases and J by 1 base, with 15 bases between. The CDR3 nucleotides are TGTGCCAGCCAACGGGGGGCCCTTTCCTACGAGCAGTACTTC. It encodes CASQRGALSYEQYF.

The chain combines TRBV7-2 with TRBJ2-2; the D gene is possibly TRBD2 (6 bases). Germline V lookup: CDR1 SGHTA, CDR2 FQGNSA. Between the trimmed V and J ends, which lost 4 bases and 7 bases, there was a span of 7 bases. This CDR3 spans 12 amino acids. Written as DNA, the CDR3 is TGTGCCAGCAGCTGGCGGGGCGGGGAGCTGTTTTTT. Its protein is CASSWRGGELFF.

The chain has TRBV10-3 and TRBJ1-1; a possible D gene is TRBD1 (6 bases). Deletions cut 3 bases from V and 0 bases from J, with 11 bases between. Germline V lookup: CDR1 ENHRY, CDR2 SYGVKD. The CDR3 consists of 15 residues. The CDR3 here is CAISDRGALNTEAFF. The DNA for the CDR3 is TGTGCCATCAGTGACCGGGGGGCACTGAACACTGAAGCTTTCTTT.

The chain has TRBV12-3 or TRBV12-4 and TRBJ2-7, with TRBD2 as a possible D gene (6 bases). V lost 6 bases and J lost 0, with 9 bases in between. The CDR3 extends over 13 amino acids. The CDR3 loop is CASRSGSSYEQYF. The CDR3 DNA reads as TGTGCCAGCAGGTCCGGGAGCTCCTACGAGCAGTACTTC.

This clone was counted a single time. The chain is built from TRBV4-3 and TRBJ2-1, with D tentatively TRBD2 (6 bases). Germline assignment: CDR1 LGHNA and CDR2 YSLEER. V lost 5 bases, J lost 6 bases, and 11 bases lay in between. The CDR3 contains 13 residues. The CDR3 spells CASSSLEGNEQFF. CDR3 coding DNA: TGCGCCAGCAGCAGTCTGGAGGGCAATGAGCAGTTCTTC.

The chain is built from TRBV3-1 (or the pseudogene TRBV3-2) and TRBJ1-2; D is perhaps TRBD1 (5 bases). Between the trimmed V and J ends, which lost 4 bases and 8 bases, there was a span of 14 bases. The CDR3 has 13 amino acids. Germline V gives CDR1 LGHDT, CDR2 YNNKEL (reference sequence). The chain's CDR3 is CASSREGRQGYTF. The CDR3 DNA is TGTGCCAGCAGCCGGGAGGGACGTCAAGGCTACACCTTC.

The chain has TRBV6-1 and TRBJ2-2; D possibly uses TRBD1 or TRBD2 (6 bases each). Germline V gene data show CDR1 as MNHNS and CDR2 as SASEGT. V dropped 3 bases and J dropped 6 bases, with 14 bases sitting between them. The CDR3 has 15 residues. Here the CDR3 reads CASSDGRGEAGELFF. The DNA of the CDR3 is TGTGCCAGCAGTGATGGAAGGGGGGAGGCCGGGGAGCTGTTTTTT.

This chain joins TRBV7-9 and TRBJ2-3; D ambiguous. The CDR3 sequence is 16 residues long. Per the germline V gene, CDR1 is SEHNR and CDR2 is FQNEAQ (reference sequence). V shed 3 bases and J shed 3 bases, with 16 bases lying between them. In DNA, the CDR3 is TGTGCCAGCAGCTTCGCGGCGGCGGTAGGGACAGATACGCAGTATTTT. Translation gives CASSFAAAVGTDTQYF.

V and J are TRBV6-5 and TRBJ2-5; possible D gene TRBD1, 6 bases. This CDR3 comprises 15 residues. Germline assignment: CDR1 MNHEY and CDR2 SVGAGI. V lost 7 bases to trimming and J lost 5 bases, with 20 bases between them. In DNA, the CDR3 is TGTGCCAGCAACGACGGGACACGTGAAGGGGAGACCCAGTACTTC. As protein: CASNDGTREGETQYF.

The chain employs TRBV4-3 and TRBJ1-3, with no clear D. V shed 0 bases and J shed 4 bases, with 10 bases lying between them. Germline V gene data show CDR1 as LGHNA and CDR2 as YSLEER. The CDR3 runs 15 residues. The CDR3 spells CASSQDLAAGNTIYF. The CDR3, as DNA: TGCGCCAGCAGCCAAGATCTGGCAGCCGGAAACACCATATATTTT.

This clone was detected only once. V is TRBV2 and J is TRBJ2-7; weak D call: TRBD1 (5 bases). Germline V gene data show CDR1 as SNHLY and CDR2 as FYNNEI. V was pared by 3 bases and J by 6 bases, with 9 bases between. The CDR3 is 12 amino acids. The CDR3 loop is CASSESGPEQYF. CDR3 DNA sequence: TGTGCCAGCAGTGAGTCAGGGCCCGAGCAGTACTTC.

The chain recombines TRBV15 with TRBJ2-1, with 9 bases fitting TRBD2. This CDR3 contains 16 residues. Looked up from germline, CDR1 is LNHNV and CDR2 is YYDKDF (reference sequence). V gave up 0 bases and J gave up 5 bases; unmatched junction bases: 5. The CDR3 loop reads CATSRDSASGDNEQFF. Written as DNA, the CDR3 is TGTGCCACCAGCAGAGATTCGGCTAGCGGGGACAATGAGCAGTTCTTC.

The gene calls are TRBV6-5 and TRBJ2-7, with D possibly matching TRBD1 (5 bases). The ends were cut back, 0 bases at V and 7 bases at J, with 10 bases in the middle. Germline V CDR1 and CDR2: MNHEY, SVGAGI. The CDR3 runs to 13 residues. In DNA, the CDR3 is TGTGCCAGCAGTTACTCGGCGGACACGGAGCAGTACTTC. It encodes CASSYSADTEQYF.